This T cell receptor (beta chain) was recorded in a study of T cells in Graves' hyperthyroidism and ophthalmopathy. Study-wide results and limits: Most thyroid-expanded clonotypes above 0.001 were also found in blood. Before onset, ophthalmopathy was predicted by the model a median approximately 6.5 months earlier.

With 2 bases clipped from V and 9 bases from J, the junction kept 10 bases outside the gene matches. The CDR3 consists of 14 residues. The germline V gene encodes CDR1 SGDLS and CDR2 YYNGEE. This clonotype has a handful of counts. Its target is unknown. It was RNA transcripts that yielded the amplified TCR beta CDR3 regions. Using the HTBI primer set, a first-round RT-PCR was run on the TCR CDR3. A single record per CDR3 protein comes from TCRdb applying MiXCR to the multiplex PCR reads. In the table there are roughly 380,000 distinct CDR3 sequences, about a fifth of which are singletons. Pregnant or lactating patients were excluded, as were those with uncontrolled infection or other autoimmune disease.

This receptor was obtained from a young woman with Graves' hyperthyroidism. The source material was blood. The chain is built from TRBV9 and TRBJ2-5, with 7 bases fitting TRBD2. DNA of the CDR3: TGTGCCAGCAGCGTGGTGCCGGAGGGAGGGGCCCAGTACTTC. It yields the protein CASSVVPEGGAQYF. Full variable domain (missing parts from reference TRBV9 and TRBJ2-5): DSGVTQTPKHLITATGQRVTLRCSPRSGDLSVYWYQQSLDQGLQFLIQYYNGEERAKGNILERFSAQQFPDLHSELNLSSLELGDSALYFCASSVVPEGGAQYFGPGTRLLVL.